Listed below are T cell receptor beta chains from one sample, sequenced in a study of cytomegalovirus exposure and HLA in healthy donors. The assay was immunoSEQ multiplex PCR, and TCRdb's table has in-frame clones only and misses some. The top ten hold 2.2% of the sample, which has around 150,000 clones, more than 75% seen once. Sequencing used PBMCs. The receptors derive from a man aged 30-40 years in good health and CMV-seronegative. Both conserved end residues are part of each CDR3. A D gene is named only where the DNA matches it firmly. Clone size is stated in some rows and not others, as once, few, many or a class when expanded.

j_call | clone_size | d_call | v_call | cdr3_aa | cdr3_nt
TRBJ2-7 | few | TRBD2 | TRBV6-5 | CASSYSGRAFEQYF | TGTGCCAGCAGTTACTCCGGGAGGGCCTTCGAGCAGTACTTC
TRBJ2-5 | - | TRBD1 | TRBV5-1 | CASSKGAEETQYF | TGCGCCAGCAGCAAGGGGGCTGAAGAGACCCAGTACTTC
TRBJ2-5 | - | - | TRBV11-2 | CASSPPGGQKETQYF | TGTGCCAGCAGCCCTCCTGGGGGCCAAAAAGAGACCCAGTACTTC
TRBJ2-7 | - | TRBD2 | TRBV11-3 | CASSPTSGSSEQYF | TGTGCCAGCAGCCCAACTAGCGGGTCGAGCGAGCAGTACTTC
TRBJ2-3 | - | - | TRBV5-4 | CASSLGAPGDTQYF | TGTGCCAGCAGCTTGGGTGCTCCCGGAGATACGCAGTATTTT
TRBJ2-2 | - | - | TRBV30 | CAWSSFGELFF | TGTGCCTGGAGTTCGTTCGGGGAGCTGTTTTTT
TRBJ1-1 | once | - | TRBV28 | CASTDGYTAFF | TGTGCCAGTACTGACGGGTACACAGCTTTCTTT
TRBJ1-2 | - | - | TRBV9 | CASSVEGPDYGYTF | TGTGCCAGCAGCGTAGAGGGGCCTGACTATGGCTACACCTTC
TRBJ1-4 | - | - | TRBV2 | CASLREPAVEKLFF | TGTGCCAGCCTAAGGGAGCCAGCCGTTGAAAAACTGTTTTTT
TRBJ1-5 | many | - | TRBV27 | CAVGRAHQPQHF | TGTGCAGTAGGGAGGGCCCATCAGCCCCAGCATTTT
TRBJ1-1 | - | TRBD1 | TRBV19 | CASSIPGGNTEAFF | TGTGCCAGTAGTATCCCAGGGGGCAACACTGAAGCTTTCTTT
TRBJ1-1 | - | - | TRBV5-1 | CASRPLFGGARDTEAFF | TGCGCCAGCAGACCACTTTTCGGGGGGGCGCGGGACACTGAAGCTTTCTTT
TRBJ2-7 | once | TRBD2 | TRBV5-1 | CASSLSGRTTYEQYF | TGCGCCAGCAGCTTGAGCGGGAGGACTACCTACGAGCAGTACTTC
TRBJ2-2 | few | TRBD2 | TRBV7-2 | CASSLRREGAGELFF | TGTGCCAGCAGCTTAAGGCGGGAGGGCGCCGGGGAGCTGTTTTTT
TRBJ2-1 | - | TRBD1 | TRBV5-1 | CASSKGQGGVRTTYNEQFF | TGCGCCAGCAGCAAAGGACAGGGGGGAGTGCGGACGACCTACAATGAGCAGTTCTTC
TRBJ2-1 | few | TRBD1 | TRBV28 | CASSLQGAGANEQFF | TGTGCCAGCAGCCTTCAGGGGGCGGGTGCGAATGAGCAGTTCTTC
TRBJ1-2 | - | - | TRBV6-1 | CASSVNRGQNYGYTF | TGTGCCAGCAGTGTCAATCGTGGACAGAACTATGGCTACACCTTC
TRBJ2-5 | - | TRBD1 | TRBV29-1 | CSARQGASETQYF | TGCAGCGCTAGACAGGGGGCGAGTGAGACCCAGTACTTC
TRBJ2-2 | - | TRBD1 | TRBV29-1 | CSVRTGLNTGELFF | TGCAGCGTCCGGACAGGGCTGAACACCGGGGAGCTGTTTTTT
TRBJ2-7 | few | TRBD1 | TRBV4-1 | CASSPGTGFYEQYF | TGCGCCAGCAGCCCGGGGACAGGGTTCTACGAGCAGTACTTC
TRBJ1-5 | - | - | TRBV23-1 | CASSQPGGGGTQPQHF | TGCGCCAGCAGTCAACCCGGTGGGGGGGGCACTCAGCCCCAGCATTTT
TRBJ2-7 | - | TRBD1 | TRBV6-5 | CASRADRASYEQYF | TGTGCCAGCAGGGCGGACAGGGCCTCCTACGAGCAGTACTTC
TRBJ2-5 | - | - | TRBV29-1 | CSVAQSGMKTQYF | TGCAGCGTTGCCCAATCAGGGATGAAGACCCAGTACTTC
TRBJ2-1 | - | - | TRBV28 | CASSVWTVENEQFF | TGTGCCAGCAGTGTTTGGACAGTCGAAAATGAGCAGTTCTTC
TRBJ1-1 | - | - | TRBV18 | CASSPTETSFNTEAFF | TGTGCCAGCTCCCCGACAGAAACATCCTTCAACACTGAAGCTTTCTTT
TRBJ1-1 | - | TRBD1 | TRBV28 | CASSLGQMNTEAFF | TGTGCCAGCAGCTTGGGACAGATGAACACTGAAGCTTTCTTT
TRBJ2-7 | - | TRBD1 | TRBV23-1 | CASSGIWDSHYEQYF | TGCGCCAGCAGTGGGATATGGGACAGCCACTACGAGCAGTACTTC
TRBJ2-1 | few | TRBD1 | TRBV19 | CASRRDRNSYNEQFF | TGTGCCAGTAGGCGGGACAGGAACTCCTACAATGAGCAGTTCTTC
TRBJ2-3 | - | TRBD2 | TRBV2 | CASRLLAGAVDTQYF | TGTGCCAGCAGGCTACTAGCGGGAGCTGTAGATACGCAGTATTTT
TRBJ1-5 | once | - | TRBV30 | CAWSVGRDGQPQHF | TGTGCCTGGAGTGTAGGGAGGGACGGTCAGCCCCAGCATTTT
TRBJ1-2 | - | TRBD1 | TRBV6-5 | CASRPGTGSNYGYTF | TGTGCCAGCAGGCCCGGGACAGGGTCTAACTATGGCTACACCTTC
TRBJ2-7 | - | TRBD2 | TRBV5-6 | CASSPQTRTAGVLEQYF | TGTGCCAGCAGCCCCCAAACAAGGACAGCGGGAGTACTCGAGCAGTACTTC
TRBJ2-7 | - | - | TRBV28 | CASSVEGEGRYEQYF | TGTGCCAGCAGTGTTGAGGGGGAGGGCCGCTACGAGCAGTACTTC
TRBJ2-5 | - | TRBD1 | TRBV6-6 | CASTETGVKETQYF | TGTGCCAGCACCGAGACAGGGGTAAAGGAGACCCAGTACTTC
TRBJ2-2 | - | TRBD1 | TRBV5-1 | CASSEQGYTTGELFF | TGCGCCAGCAGCGAACAGGGGTATACGACCGGGGAGCTGTTTTTT
TRBJ1-2 | - | - | TRBV28 | CASSSETNYGYTF | TGTGCCAGCAGTTCCGAGACTAACTATGGCTACACCTTC
TRBJ2-2 | - | TRBD1 | TRBV6-4 | CASSMGQLLNTGELFF | TGTGCCAGCAGTATGGGACAGCTCCTGAACACCGGGGAGCTGTTTTTT
TRBJ1-5 | - | TRBD1 | TRBV28 | CASSLPTGGDQPQHF | TGTGCCAGCAGTCTCCCGACAGGGGGCGATCAGCCCCAGCATTTT
TRBJ1-5 | - | TRBD1 | TRBV7-9 | CASSFHRDRGGQPQHF | TGTGCCAGCAGCTTCCACCGGGACAGGGGAGGACAGCCCCAGCATTTT
TRBJ2-7 | few | - | TRBV7-2 | CASSLGAGSYEQYF | TGTGCCAGCAGCTTAGGGGCGGGGTCCTACGAGCAGTACTTC
TRBJ1-5 | few | - | TRBV30 | CAWSATRTYRASNQPQHF | TGTGCCTGGAGTGCGACACGCACCTACAGGGCGAGCAATCAGCCCCAGCATTTT